This TCR beta chain was identified during a study of blood T cell repertoires in COVID-19. Study-wide background: Material from acute and convalescent COVID-19 was sourced from the United States, Italy and Spain. The cDNA or gDNA used as material had been derived from T cells, B-cell-depleted T cells, or PBMCs.

The protocol was immunoSEQ multiplex PCR, while the TCRdb copy is restricted to in-frame clones and leaves out a portion. The sample yields some 120,000 clones, approximately 84% seen once. The CDR3 is made up of 14 amino acids. Trimming took off 3 bases at V and 7 bases at J, with 15 bases between the two ends. Germline V gene sequence: CDR1 PRHDT, CDR2 FYEKMQ (reference sequence). The chain joins TRBV13 to TRBJ1-1; TRBD1 might be the D (6 bases). The sequence was obtained from a woman aged 45-59 years who had recovered from COVID-19. The sample was peripheral blood. The CDR3 loop is CASSFVTGYVEAFF. The CDR3 coding sequence is TGTGCCAGCAGCTTCGTAACAGGGTACGTTGAAGCTTTCTTT.